This paragraph reports one T cell receptor (beta chain). The antigen is unknown. The data were obtained in a study of cytomegalovirus exposure and HLA in healthy donors. Study overall: The study's early data release held about 77 million unique TCRs from HLA-typed donors.

The CDR3 totals 15 residues. With 4 bases clipped from V and 9 bases from J, the junction kept 12 bases outside the gene matches. Germline V gene lookup returns CDR1 MNHNS and CDR2 SASEGT. 60 Vbeta and 13 Jbeta primers were used in PCR. TCRdb's table, derived via immunoSEQ multiplex PCR, lists solely in-frame clones and lacks some. The sample lists fewer than 200,000 clones; around three quarters were seen once. Points from the study as a whole: A later analysis found TCR association rates differed by HLA locus, highest for DRB1 and lowest for HLA-C.

This clonotype was obtained from a man aged 35 to 55 in good health and CMV-seronegative. The rearrangement links TRBV6-1 to TRBJ2-1, with TRBD2 matching over 7 bases. Sequencing was carried out using PBMCs. The CDR3 DNA sequence: TGTGCCAGCAGTGCGGGGACTACCCATACGAGTGAGCAGTTCTTC. Its protein product is CASSAGTTHTSEQFF.